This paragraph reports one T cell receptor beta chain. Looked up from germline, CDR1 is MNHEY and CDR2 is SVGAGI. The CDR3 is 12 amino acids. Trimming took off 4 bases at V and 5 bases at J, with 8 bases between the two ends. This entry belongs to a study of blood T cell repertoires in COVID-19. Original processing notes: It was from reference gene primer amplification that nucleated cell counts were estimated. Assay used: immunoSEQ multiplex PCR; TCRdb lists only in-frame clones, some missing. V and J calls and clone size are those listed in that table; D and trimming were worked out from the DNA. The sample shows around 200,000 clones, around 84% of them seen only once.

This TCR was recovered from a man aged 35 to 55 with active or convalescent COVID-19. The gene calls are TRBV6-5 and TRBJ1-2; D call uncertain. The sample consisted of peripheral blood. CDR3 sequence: CASSSSSYGYTF. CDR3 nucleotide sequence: TGTGCCAGCAGTTCGTCTTCGTATGGCTACACCTTC.